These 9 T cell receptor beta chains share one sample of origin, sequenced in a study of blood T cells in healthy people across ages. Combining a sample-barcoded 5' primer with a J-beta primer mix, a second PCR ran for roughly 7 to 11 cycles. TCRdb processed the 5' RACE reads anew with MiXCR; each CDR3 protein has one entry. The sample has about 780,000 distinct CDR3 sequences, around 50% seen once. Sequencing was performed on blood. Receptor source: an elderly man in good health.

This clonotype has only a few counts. The CDR3 DNA is TGCAGTGCTAGAGCTTATGGAAGGGGGCTCACAGAGACCCAGTACTTC. Amino acid sequence: CSARAYGRGLTETQYF. This chain uses TRBV20-1 with TRBJ2-5; 7 positions match TRBD1. Germline trimming cut 1 base from V and 4 bases from J; bases unmatched to any gene: 12. There are 16 residues in the CDR3. From germline, CDR1 is DFQATT and CDR2 SNEGSKA (reference sequence).

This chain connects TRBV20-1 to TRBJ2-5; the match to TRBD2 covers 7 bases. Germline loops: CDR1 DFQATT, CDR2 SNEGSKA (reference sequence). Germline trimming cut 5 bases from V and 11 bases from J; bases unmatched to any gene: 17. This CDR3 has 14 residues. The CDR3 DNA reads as TGCAGTGCTCGGGGAGGGAATTCCTACAATGAGCAGTACTTC. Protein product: CSARGGNSYNEQYF.

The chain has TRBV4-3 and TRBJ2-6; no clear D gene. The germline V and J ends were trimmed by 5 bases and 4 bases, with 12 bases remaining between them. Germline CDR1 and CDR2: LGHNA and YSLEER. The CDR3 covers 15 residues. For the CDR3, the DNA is TGCGCCAGCAGCTACGAGGTATTAGGGGCCAACGTCCTGACTTTC. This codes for CASSYEVLGANVLTF.

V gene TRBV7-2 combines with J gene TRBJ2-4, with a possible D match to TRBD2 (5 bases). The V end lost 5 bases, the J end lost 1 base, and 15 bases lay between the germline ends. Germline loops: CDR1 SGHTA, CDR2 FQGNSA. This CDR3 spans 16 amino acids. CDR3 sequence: CASSKDGRVAKNIQYF. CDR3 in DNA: TGTGCCAGCAGCAAAGACGGGCGGGTCGCCAAAAACATTCAGTACTTC.

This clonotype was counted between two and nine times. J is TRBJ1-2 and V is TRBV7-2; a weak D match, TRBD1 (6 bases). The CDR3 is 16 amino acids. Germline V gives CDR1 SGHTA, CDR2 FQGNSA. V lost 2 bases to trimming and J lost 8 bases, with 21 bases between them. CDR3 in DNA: TGTGCCAGCAGCTTATCAGGGGCCCTCAGGAAGGGAGGCTACACCTTC. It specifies CASSLSGALRKGGYTF.

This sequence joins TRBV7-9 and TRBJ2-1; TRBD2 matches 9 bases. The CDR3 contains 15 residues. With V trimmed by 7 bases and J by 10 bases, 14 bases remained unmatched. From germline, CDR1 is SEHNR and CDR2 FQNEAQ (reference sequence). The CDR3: CASTRGLAGAEEQFF. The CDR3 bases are TGTGCCAGCACCAGGGGGTTAGCGGGAGCGGAGGAGCAGTTCTTC.

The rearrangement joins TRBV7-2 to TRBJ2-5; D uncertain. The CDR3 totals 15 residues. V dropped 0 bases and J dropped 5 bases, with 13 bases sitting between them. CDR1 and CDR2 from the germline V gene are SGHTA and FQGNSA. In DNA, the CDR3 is TGTGCCAGCAGCTTAGCGAAGGCGCCGCGGGAGACCCAGTACTTC. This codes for CASSLAKAPRETQYF.

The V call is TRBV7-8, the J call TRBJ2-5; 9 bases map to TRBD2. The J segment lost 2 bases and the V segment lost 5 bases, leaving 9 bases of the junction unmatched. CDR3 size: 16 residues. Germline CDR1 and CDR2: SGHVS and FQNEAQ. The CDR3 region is CASSTTGTSFQETQYF. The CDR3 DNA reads TGTGCCAGCAGCACAACCGGGACTAGCTTTCAAGAGACCCAGTACTTC.

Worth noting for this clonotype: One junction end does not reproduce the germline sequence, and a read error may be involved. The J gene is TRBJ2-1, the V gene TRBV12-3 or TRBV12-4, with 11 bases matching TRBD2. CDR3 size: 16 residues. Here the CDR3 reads CAGSSSGLAEGNEQFF. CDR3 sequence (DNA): TGTGCCGGCAGTTCGTCGGGACTAGCGGAAGGAAATGAGCAGTTCTTC.